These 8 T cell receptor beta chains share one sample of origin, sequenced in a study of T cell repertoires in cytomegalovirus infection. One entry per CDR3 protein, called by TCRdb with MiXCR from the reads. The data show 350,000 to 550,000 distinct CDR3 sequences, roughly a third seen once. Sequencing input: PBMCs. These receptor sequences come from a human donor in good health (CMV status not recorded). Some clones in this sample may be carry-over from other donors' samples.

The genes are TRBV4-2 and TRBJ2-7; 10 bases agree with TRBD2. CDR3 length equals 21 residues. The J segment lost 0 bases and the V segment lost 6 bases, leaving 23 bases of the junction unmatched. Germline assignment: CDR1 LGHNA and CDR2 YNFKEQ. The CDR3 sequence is CASSPALGLLAGRESSYEQYF. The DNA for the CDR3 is TGTGCCAGCAGTCCAGCCCTGGGCCTACTAGCGGGGAGGGAGAGCTCCTACGAGCAGTACTTC.

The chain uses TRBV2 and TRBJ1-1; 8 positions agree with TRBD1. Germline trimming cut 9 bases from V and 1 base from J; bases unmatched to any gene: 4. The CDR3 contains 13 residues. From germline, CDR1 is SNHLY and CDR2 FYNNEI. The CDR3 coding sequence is TGTGCCAGACAGGGGGTTGGGAACACTGAAGCTTTCTTT. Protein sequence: CARQGVGNTEAFF.

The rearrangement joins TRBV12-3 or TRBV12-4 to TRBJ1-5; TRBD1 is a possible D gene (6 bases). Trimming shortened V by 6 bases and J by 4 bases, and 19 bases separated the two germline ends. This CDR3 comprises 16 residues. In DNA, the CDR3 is TGTGCCAGCAGCCGTATAGGGGACATTACGAATCAGCCCCAGCATTTT. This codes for CASSRIGDITNQPQHF.

In DNA form, the CDR3 reads TGTGCCAGCAGCTCTGAGGGGCCGGGACTAGCGTTGGTCCAGTACTTC. Protein: CASSSEGPGLALVQYF. The V gene is TRBV7-6, the J gene TRBJ2-5; the match to TRBD2 covers 10 bases. Per germline, CDR1 SGHVS and CDR2 FNYEAQ. Germline trimming cut 4 bases from V and 10 bases from J; bases unmatched to any gene: 15. The CDR3 runs to 16 residues.

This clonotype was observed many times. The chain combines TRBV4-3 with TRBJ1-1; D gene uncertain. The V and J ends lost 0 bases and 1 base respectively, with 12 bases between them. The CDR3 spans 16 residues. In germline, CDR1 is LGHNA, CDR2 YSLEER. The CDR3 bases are TGCGCCAGCAGCCAAGATTTCGTACTCTGGAACACTGAAGCTTTCTTT. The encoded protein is CASSQDFVLWNTEAFF.

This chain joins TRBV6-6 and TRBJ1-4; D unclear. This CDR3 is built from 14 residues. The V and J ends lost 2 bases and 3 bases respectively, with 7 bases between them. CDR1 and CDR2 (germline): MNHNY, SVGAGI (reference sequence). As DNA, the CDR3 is TGTGCCAGCAGTTACGGCGGGTCTAATGAAAAACTGTTTTTT. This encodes CASSYGGSNEKLFF.

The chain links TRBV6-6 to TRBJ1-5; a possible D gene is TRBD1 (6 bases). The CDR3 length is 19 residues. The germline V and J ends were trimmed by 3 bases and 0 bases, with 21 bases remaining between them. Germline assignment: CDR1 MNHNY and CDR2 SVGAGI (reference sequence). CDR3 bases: TGTGCCAGCAGTTATTATTTGGTATGGACAGACGATAGCAATCAGCCCCAGCATTTT. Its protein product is CASSYYLVWTDDSNQPQHF.

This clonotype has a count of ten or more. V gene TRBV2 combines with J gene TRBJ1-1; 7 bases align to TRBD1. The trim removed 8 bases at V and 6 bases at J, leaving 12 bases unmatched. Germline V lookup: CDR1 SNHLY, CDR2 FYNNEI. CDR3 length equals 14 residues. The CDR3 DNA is TGTGCCAGCGGAGAAACAGGGGTCAACTCTGAAGCTTTCTTT. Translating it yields CASGETGVNSEAFF.